The 6 T cell receptor beta chains given below trace back to one sample, sequenced in a study of blood T cell repertoires in COVID-19 (dated by TCRdb to the early 2020s). The library was prepared using the immunoSEQ multiplex PCR assay. TCRdb took over this immuneACCESS table, retaining in-frame rearrangements with V and J assigned. Such tables are incomplete; in checked studies, under half of the missing clones stem from an unresolved V gene, and the remainder is unexplained. The sample table contains roughly 90,000 clones; only one count was recorded for 86% of them. Roughly 25% of the sample lies in the top ten. The sequenced sample consisted of peripheral blood. These receptors were obtained from a human donor in a cohort sampled during active COVID-19.

The chain joins TRBV2 to TRBJ2-7, with a weak D call TRBD1 (6 bases). This CDR3 has 14 residues. Looked up from germline, CDR1 is SNHLY and CDR2 is FYNNEI. Trimming stripped 5 bases from V and 7 bases from J, with 18 bases between. The CDR3 here is CASSYREGTREQYF. CDR3 nucleotides: TGTGCCAGCAGTTACCGGGAAGGGACACGGGAGCAGTACTTC.

The chain employs TRBV27 and TRBJ2-2; D not resolved. V lost 7 bases, J lost 7 bases, and 4 bases lay in between. CDR3 length: 10 amino acids. CDR1 and CDR2 (germline): MNHEY, SMNVEV (reference sequence). The CDR3, as DNA: TGTGCCAGCACCGGCGGGGAGCTGTTTTTT. Its protein product is CASTGGELFF.

This clone was recorded a few times. The J gene is TRBJ2-5, the V gene TRBV6-2 or TRBV6-3; maybe TRBD2 (6 bases). CDR1 MNHEY and CDR2 SVGEGT come from the germline V gene. This CDR3 contains 18 residues. V lost 2 bases, J lost 2 bases, and 21 bases lay in between. Here the CDR3 DNA reads TGTGCCAGCAGTTACGCCGGTTGGGGGAGGAGGAATCAAGAGACCCAGTACTTC. It translates to CASSYAGWGRRNQETQYF.

The table lists this clone with a few counts. The chain is built from TRBV28 and TRBJ2-7; D unresolved. The CDR3 consists of 11 residues. Trimming stripped 6 bases from V and 4 bases from J, with 7 bases between. The germline V gene encodes CDR1 MDHEN and CDR2 SYDVKM. The CDR3 DNA sequence: TGTGCCAGCAGCCCGGGTTACGAGCAGTACTTC. Translating gives CASSPGYEQYF.

The chain links TRBV29-1 to TRBJ1-1; no reliable D call. The CDR3 consists of 12 residues. Per germline, CDR1 SQVTM and CDR2 ANQGSEA. V lost 6 bases, J lost 4 bases, and 12 bases lay in between. This CDR3 is CSVRGGSTEAFF. The CDR3 nucleotides read TGCAGCGTGCGGGGTGGGAGCACTGAAGCTTTCTTT. Full variable domain (rest looked up from reference TRBV29-1 and TRBJ1-1): SAVISQKPSRDICQRGTSLTIQCQVDSQVTMMFWYRQQPGQSLTLIATANQGSEATYESGFVIDKFPISRPNLTFSTLTVSNMSPEDSSIYLCSVRGGSTEAFFGQGTRLTVV.

The rearrangement uses TRBV7-9 and TRBJ1-2; 7 bases align to TRBD1. The CDR3 consists of 19 residues. The ends lost 1 base at V and 4 bases at J; junction bases unmatched: 18. From germline, CDR1 is SEHNR and CDR2 FQNEAQ (reference sequence). CDR3 DNA: TGTGCCAGCAGCTTAGAAGGCCGGGACAGCCCATCTGCATTCTATGGCTACACCTTC. Its translation: CASSLEGRDSPSAFYGYTF. The full variable domain, completed using reference TRBV7-9 and TRBJ1-2, is DTGVSQNPRHKITKRGQNVTFRCDPISEHNRLYWYRQTLGQGPEFLTYFQNEAQLEKSRLLSDRFSAERPKGSFSTLEIQRTEQGDSAMYLCASSLEGRDSPSAFYGYTFGSGTRLTVV.